This TCR beta chain was obtained from a study of cytomegalovirus exposure and HLA in healthy donors (dated by TCRdb to the late 2010s). For context, the study as a whole: An earlier analysis of roughly 630 of the donors reported 250 to 350 Gb of sequence data and some 120 million unique TCR beta sequences from about 180 million T cells. The study used immunosequencing to profile the T cell repertoires of several hundred subjects and linked those repertoires to cytomegalovirus serostatus. The number of typed donors differed by locus: roughly 620-630 for A, B, C, DRB1 and DQB1; approximately 520 for DQA1; approximately 600 for DPA1; and about 470 for DPB1. An early release covering 500 to 750 HLA-typed donors comprised 300 to 350 gigabases of sequencing data and roughly 86 million unique TCR sequences. Donor age, sex, ethnicity and CMV serostatus were compiled together with the repertoire data. An earlier analysis of approximately 580 of the donors used high-throughput TCR beta sequencing to judge whether each TCR beta V gene segment behaved as functional or pseudogenic. To study patterns of TCR occurrence, a later analysis re-analyzed previously published TCR beta repertoires from 550 to 800 donors and added high-resolution HLA genotyping. The study aimed to test whether cataloging public T cell receptors could reveal signatures of past pathogen exposure. Rather than drawing on any new phenotypic data, the later analysis identified candidate immune exposures from TCR beta sequences and the way those sequences occurred across donors. Of the roughly 390 genotyped donors, over 70% fell in the genetic ancestry cluster associated with self-reported Caucasian donors. Along with the roughly 710-subject first cohort, a separate validation cohort of over a hundred different subjects was used. Class I and class II HLA loci were covered by the typing at four-digit resolution. Among around 400 genotyped donors of the cohort, an average of about 220,000 unique TCR beta nucleotide sequences was sequenced per donor, of which about 19% were non-productive. High-throughput TCR immunosequencing, statistical association of individual TCRs with disease status, and machine learning were combined to predict cytomegalovirus infection status. In a later genetic analysis, genome-wide SNP genotypes for about 60% of the 666 donors were used, and that subset was treated as a discovery cohort. About five DR-DQ haplotypes were handled as single units for association and clustering, since linkage in the cohort was strong. Every repertoire in the discovery cohort had been generated on one and the same sequencing platform.

Unmatched junction bases come to 2, with V trimmed by 0 bases and J by 5 bases. From the germline V gene (reference sequence), CDR1 is MNHNY and CDR2 is SVGAGI. The CDR3, from cysteine to phenylalanine, totals 16 residues. The read is trimmed to its CDR3 DNA, 48 bases read in frame from base 1. What the authors observed across the whole study: The only immune exposure information available for the cohort was CMV serostatus. In a later analysis, HLA-associated TCR beta chains were found to be more clonally expanded and to have lower generation probabilities than equally common non-associated chains. In this cohort, only TCR beta chains were sequenced, and detectable features were limited by the absence of alpha or paired-chain data. In a later analysis, TCR association rates were found to vary across HLA loci, with the most associated TCRs seen for DRB1 alleles and the fewest for HLA-C alleles. Because HLA typing was missing for some donors at each locus, association tests included only the typed subset. V-gene and J-gene trimming of TCR beta chains was associated with a missense DCLRE1C variant in a later genetic analysis, and the association was replicated in an independent cohort. Three of the identified cytomegalovirus-associated TCR beta chains were confirmed in vitro to be specific for cytomegalovirus antigens. Correlated functional status among segregating V segments might reflect linkage disequilibrium, but an unknown experimental factor could not be ruled out. Across donors, most TCR sequences were observed very rarely, whereas some public TCRs were present in many individuals. Cytomegalovirus status was reported to be diagnosed by the classifier with high specificity and sensitivity in both the original and validation cohorts. In a later genetic analysis, fewer N-insertions in productive TCRs were reported among donors in an Asian-associated ancestry cluster than the roughly 700-donor mean. In a later analysis, some 17,000 TCR beta sequences were associated with specific HLA alleles at a false discovery rate of 0.05. Strong co-occurrence of HLA alleles, especially DR and DQ, made assigning TCR associations to individual alleles difficult. The study listed 164 TCR beta chains as associated with cytomegalovirus. Most CMV-associated TCR beta chains appeared to be HLA-restricted in a later analysis, and the HLA associations seemed to be driven largely by CMV exposure. A further reported finding was that TCR beta sequences accurately predicted the HLA-A and HLA-B alleles for most subjects in the first cohort. The sequencing pipeline was judged likely to have produced a cluster of highly shared sequence variants as a technical artifact. Roughly uniform sequencing depth across donors was assumed in presence/absence analyses, although this assumption may not hold. In a later analysis, several top co-occurrence clusters were reported to appear linked to parvovirus B19, influenza, CMV and Epstein-Barr virus. Broadly in line with IMGT annotations, most TCR beta V segments showed up in productive rearrangements about 87% or about 30% of the time in an earlier analysis of 450 to 600 of the donors. Because counts were too low, roughly 18 rarely observed V segments, including chromosome 9 orphons, were left out of the earlier analysis of about 500 of the donors. The 87-base-pair reads could not distinguish some IMGT-functional V segments, including TRBV6-2 and TRBV6-3, so those segments were excluded. According to the authors, the approach could potentially be generalized to other disease states and immunological phenotypes.

About this clone itself: Its antigen is currently not known. Base quality data are lacking; no much larger clone is found one base away.

Libraries were constructed by the immunoSEQ multiplex PCR assay. For the multiplex PCR, a mixture combining 60 forward primers for TCR Vbeta segments and 13 reverse primers for TCR Jbeta segments was used. The CDR3 region of rearranged TCR beta genes was amplified from genomic DNA by a multiplex PCR assay. On the Illumina HiSeq System, the amplified TCR beta libraries were sequenced as 87-base-pair reads. Processing in the source paper ran as follows. A later analysis tallied around 80 million unique TCR beta chains across the 666 repertoires, and approximately 11 million of those chains were shared by two or more donors. A nearest-neighbor algorithm error-corrected the raw reads and collapsed the reads into unique sequences, merging closely related sequences to remove PCR and sequencing errors. V, D and J gene segments were assigned by aligning CDR3 sequences to IMGT reference sequences. For a sequence to be retained, a match of at least six nucleotides to both a V gene segment and a J gene segment was required. Rearrangements were called productive when the CDR3 lacked stop codons and stayed in frame with V and J; all others were non-productive. Following IMGT convention, CDR3 was defined as the stretch from the second conserved V-encoded cysteine to the conserved J-encoded phenylalanine. Sequences without an unambiguous match to a single V gene segment were excluded from the earlier analysis of about 640 of the donors. An earlier analysis of a few hundred of the donors classified V segments as functional when productive rearrangements were above 56.7% and as segregating when the standard deviation between donors was above 5%. A statistical classification framework was built to diagnose cytomegalovirus status from the catalog of TCR beta chain sequences. In a later analysis, V and J genes were assigned by comparing TCR nucleotide sequences against IMGT/GENE-DB human TR gene sequences. The TCRdist pipeline was used in a later analysis to assign CDR3 sequences and most-parsimonious VDJ recombination scenarios. In a later analysis, every TCR beta chain was defined by the combination of its CDR3 amino acid sequence and its V-gene family, and reads without a unique V-gene family were dropped. To address suspected cross-contamination and a sequencing artifact, a later analysis removed a few hundred highly shared, low-generation-probability nucleotide sequences. For each public chain, a later analysis derived a clonal expansion index from normalized ranks of inferred template counts within each repertoire. In a later analysis, generation probabilities were computed using a VDJ recombination model fitted to out-of-frame rearrangements, and the results were checked against IGoR. A later analysis scored TCR-TCR, TCR-HLA and TCR-CMV co-occurrence with hypergeometric tests, applying a repertoire-size bias correction to TCR pairs. To estimate false discovery rates, a later analysis permuted the HLA or CMV assignments 20 times. In a later analysis, co-occurring TCRs were grouped using DBSCAN, with TCRdist sequence similarity added in when clustering inside HLA-allele-positive subsets. Repertoires with fewer than 30,000 or more than 120,000 public chains were left out of co-occurrence clustering, as were five repertoires with anomalous nucleotide sharing. TCRdb re-hosts the immuneACCESS table, in-frame sequences only. Its copies lack some clones; in the studies checked, an unresolved V gene accounts for under half of them, and the cause for the rest is not known. V, J and clone size are taken as reported in that table, and D and trimming were inferred from the DNA itself. The sample table contains over 100,000 clones; only one count was recorded for roughly 80% of them. The ten largest clones represent 22% of the sample.

The cohort comprised fewer than 750 healthy bone marrow donors. All cohort members were sampled while nominally healthy, although unrecorded immune exposures were likely present. The donor tested CMV seropositive, placing the donor among the 250 to 300 seropositive members of the cohort. Each donor provided a peripheral blood sample, and peripheral blood mononuclear cells were used for TCR beta sequencing. The Qiagen DNeasy Blood Extraction Kit was used to extract genomic DNA from the blood cell samples. Sequencing was carried out using PBMCs. The receptor was derived from a man aged 25 to 45 in good health and CMV-seropositive. The chain joins TRBV6-6 to TRBJ2-2; TRBD1 lines up with 11 middle nucleotides. CDR3 protein: CASSYSGTGGTGELFF. In nucleotides, the sequence is TGTGCCAGCAGTTACTCGGGGACAGGGGGGACCGGGGAGCTGTTTTTT.